One sample yielded the 21 T cell receptor beta chains listed below, sequenced in a study of cytotoxic CD8 clonotypes in ibrutinib-treated CLL. Here immunoSEQ multiplex PCR was the method, and the copy in TCRdb shows in-frame clones only, minus some. This repertoire shows 50,000 to 65,000 clones, approximately 71% found once; its top ten account for about two fifths. The sequenced sample was PBMCs, obtained after 12 months of ibrutinib treatment. The source is a human donor with chronic lymphocytic leukemia.

The V and J genes are TRBV11-2 and TRBJ1-1, with D hard to call. The V and J ends lost 2 bases and 5 bases respectively, with 9 bases between them. The CDR3 totals 13 residues. Germline V gene data show CDR1 as SGHAT and CDR2 as FQNNGV. The CDR3 DNA reads TGTGCCAGCAGCTTAATTGAGGGTACTGAAGCTTTCTTT. Translated, it gives CASSLIEGTEAFF.

There are a few counts of this clone. The chain carries TRBV29-1 and TRBJ2-7; the D gene is possibly TRBD1 (7 bases). The CDR3 spans 13 residues. Deletions cut 7 bases from V and 2 bases from J, with 15 bases between. Germline CDR1 is SQVTM and CDR2 is ANQGSEA. CDR3 protein: CSAGGTDTYEQYF. As DNA, the CDR3 is TGCAGCGCAGGCGGGACAGACACCTACGAGCAGTACTTC.

The chain couples TRBV5-1 to TRBJ2-5; D gene unclear. Germline V gene sequence: CDR1 SGHRS, CDR2 YFSETQ. The ends were cut back, 0 bases at V and 2 bases at J, with 14 bases in the middle. There are 16 residues in the CDR3. The CDR3 coding sequence is TGCGCCAGCAGCTTGGGGTTTCGACTTGATCAAGAGACCCAGTACTTC. Amino acid sequence: CASSLGFRLDQETQYF.

The V call is TRBV28, the J call TRBJ2-3, with 7 bases that match TRBD1. Unmatched junction bases numbered 6, after V lost 6 bases and J lost 6 bases. CDR3 size: 13 residues. CDR1 is MDHEN, CDR2 SYDVKM, per germline. DNA for the CDR3: TGTGCCAGCAGGACGACAGGGACGGATACGCAGTATTTT. Protein sequence: CASRTTGTDTQYF.

The genes are TRBV2 and TRBJ2-1, with 7 nucleotides matching TRBD1. V lost 9 bases to trimming and J lost 4 bases; unmatched junction nucleotides: 15. The CDR3 has 16 amino acids. The germline V gene has CDR1 SNHLY and CDR2 FYNNEI. In DNA, the CDR3 is TGTGCCAGTGTCCTCGGGGCCAGGGGGAATTACAATGAGCAGTTCTTC. Its protein product is CASVLGARGNYNEQFF.

This clone was counted a few times. This chain uses TRBV19 with TRBJ2-1; 7 bases agree with TRBD1. V gave up 3 bases and J gave up 4 bases; unmatched junction bases: 6. The length of the CDR3 is 15 residues. CDR1 and CDR2 from the germline V gene are LNHDA and SQIVND (reference sequence). CDR3 amino acids: CASSMNVQGYNEQFF. The CDR3 DNA reads as TGTGCCAGTAGTATGAACGTACAGGGGTACAATGAGCAGTTCTTC.

The chain couples TRBV28 to TRBJ2-6, with D perhaps assigned TRBD1 or TRBD2 (5 bases each). Germline CDR1 and CDR2: MDHEN and SYDVKM. This CDR3 has 18 residues. Trimming took 3 bases from V and 0 from J, leaving 15 bases between them. CDR3 in amino acids: CASSLRPGRASGANVLTF. DNA for the CDR3: TGTGCCAGCAGTTTGCGCCCGGGACGGGCCTCTGGGGCCAACGTCCTGACTTTC.

V usage is TRBV23-1 and J usage is TRBJ1-4; D is ambiguous. TRBV23-1 is designated an ORF whose function remains uncertain. V lost 0 bases, J lost 4 bases, and 9 bases lay in between. This CDR3 contains 15 residues. DNA of the CDR3: TGCGCCAGCAGTCAATCGTTTTACCGTAATGAAAAACTGTTTTTT. Its protein is CASSQSFYRNEKLFF.

This clone was counted a single time. CDR3 residues: CASGVRDVRSYEQYF. CDR3 bases: TGTGCCAGCGGAGTTCGGGACGTACGCTCCTACGAGCAGTACTTC. The V call is TRBV2, the J call TRBJ2-7; D assignment may be TRBD1 or TRBD2 (5 bases each). The germline V gene encodes CDR1 SNHLY and CDR2 FYNNEI. V lost 8 bases and J 0 bases, leaving 17 bases between the germline ends. The CDR3 covers 15 residues.

The chain recombines TRBV7-9 with TRBJ2-1; 7 nucleotides agree with TRBD2. Per the germline V gene, CDR1 is SEHNR and CDR2 is FQNEAQ (reference sequence). This CDR3 contains 15 residues. With V trimmed by 7 bases and J by 4 bases, 10 bases remained unmatched. The CDR3 sequence: CASMLGAGMYNEQFF. CDR3 bases: TGTGCCAGCATGCTGGGAGCGGGGATGTACAATGAGCAGTTCTTC.

This clone showed up just once. The J gene is TRBJ2-7, the V gene TRBV28; TRBD1 aligns across 7 bases. The V and J ends lost 5 bases and 5 bases, in that order; junction bases with no gene match: 6. The CDR3 is 13 residues long. Germline V gene lookup returns CDR1 MDHEN and CDR2 SYDVKM. The CDR3 DNA sequence: TGTGCCAGCAGTCCGAACGACAGGGACGAGCAGTACTTC. Its translation is CASSPNDRDEQYF.

The chain couples TRBV7-7 to TRBJ1-1; D is possibly TRBD1 (6 bases). The V end lost 5 bases, the J end lost 3 bases, and 16 bases lay between the germline ends. Germline V lookup: CDR1 SSHAT, CDR2 FNYEAQ (reference sequence). The length of the CDR3 is 15 residues. CDR3: CASSPLRGADTEAFF. CDR3 nucleotide sequence: TGTGCCAGCAGCCCTCTCAGGGGTGCGGACACTGAAGCTTTCTTT.

The CDR3, as DNA: TGTGCCAGCAGTGCGGGGACTAGCGGTATAATCTACGAGCAGTACTTC. This translates into CASSAGTSGIIYEQYF. V and J are TRBV6-1 and TRBJ2-7; 11 bases agree with TRBD2. Unmatched junction bases numbered 8, after V lost 4 bases and J lost 3 bases. Germline CDR1 reads MNHNS; CDR2 reads SASEGT. This CDR3 contains 16 residues.

This clone appeared once. The chain is built from TRBV5-1 and TRBJ2-1; no firm D call. The CDR3 length is 14 residues. V dropped 4 bases and J dropped 2 bases, with 10 bases sitting between them. Germline V gene data show CDR1 as SGHRS and CDR2 as YFSETQ. The CDR3 coding sequence is TGCGCCAGCAGCACGGACCTGACCTACAATGAGCAGTTCTTC. It codes for CASSTDLTYNEQFF.

This sequence joins TRBV28 and TRBJ1-3; D is possibly TRBD1 (5 bases). The CDR3 runs to 15 residues. Germline V lookup: CDR1 MDHEN, CDR2 SYDVKM. Trimming removed 1 base at V and 4 bases at J, with 11 bases between. CDR3 loop: CASSLLRGNGNTIYF. As DNA, the CDR3 is TGTGCCAGCAGTTTATTGAGGGGCAACGGAAACACCATATATTTT.

The chain recombines TRBV11-2 with TRBJ2-1, with 8 bases lining up with TRBD2. Germline CDR1 and CDR2: SGHAT and FQNNGV. The CDR3 sequence is 16 residues long. V lost 2 bases and J lost 4; bases outside the gene matches: 7. CDR3 sequence: CASSLLAGNRYNEQFF. In nucleotides, the CDR3 is TGTGCCAGCAGCTTATTAGCGGGAAACCGATACAATGAGCAGTTCTTC. Full variable domain (rest looked up from reference TRBV11-2 and TRBJ2-1): EAGVAQSPRYKIIEKRQSVAFWCNPISGHATLYWYQQILGQGPKLLIQFQNNGVVDDSQLPKDRFSAERLKGVDSTLKIQPAKLEDSAVYLCASSLLAGNRYNEQFFGPGTRLTVL.

This chain joins TRBV5-1 and TRBJ2-5; D is perhaps TRBD1 (6 bases). Germline CDR1 SGHRS, CDR2 YFSETQ. Between the trimmed V and J ends, which lost 0 bases and 5 bases, there was a span of 20 bases. This CDR3 is built from 17 residues. CDR3 region: CASSLVVSGQIWETQYF. The CDR3 DNA is TGCGCCAGCAGCTTGGTAGTCTCGGGACAAATCTGGGAGACCCAGTACTTC.

The chain combines TRBV5-4 with TRBJ1-3; D call uncertain. Germline CDR1 is SGHNT and CDR2 is YYREEE (reference sequence). V lost 5 bases and J lost 0, with 12 bases in between. The CDR3 has 15 residues. The CDR3: CASRSGLNSGNTIYF. The CDR3 DNA reads as TGTGCCAGCAGATCCGGGCTAAACTCTGGAAACACCATATATTTT.

The V gene is TRBV7-2, the J gene TRBJ2-7; 8 positions match TRBD1. V lost 0 bases to trimming and J lost 4 bases; unmatched junction nucleotides: 5. This CDR3 spans 15 amino acids. The germline V gene encodes CDR1 SGHTA and CDR2 FQGNSA. The CDR3 spells CASSLAGQALYEQYF. CDR3 DNA: TGTGCCAGCAGCTTAGCGGGACAGGCCTTGTACGAGCAGTACTTC.

The rearrangement links TRBV9 to TRBJ2-5; TRBD2 matches at 7 bases. The CDR3 loop spans 13 amino acids. From germline, CDR1 is SGDLS and CDR2 YYNGEE. The J segment lost 5 bases and the V segment lost 2 bases, leaving 3 bases of the junction unmatched. The CDR3 bases are TGTGCCAGCAGCGTCGGGGGGACGGAGACCCAGTACTTC. Encoded protein: CASSVGGTETQYF.

The chain combines TRBV10-3 with TRBJ2-3, with D unclear. CDR1 is ENHRY, CDR2 SYGVKD, per germline. V lost 3 bases and J 0 bases, leaving 10 bases between the germline ends. This CDR3 contains 15 residues. The CDR3 here is CAISDLPESTDTQYF. CDR3 nucleotides: TGTGCCATCAGTGATTTGCCGGAGAGCACAGATACGCAGTATTTT.